This TCR beta chain is from a study of T cell responses to AZD1222 COVID-19 vaccine. Study-level background: Recipients boosted at about 4 weeks or about 12 weeks are pooled. Study-level results: It was only after the peak T cell response that any repertoires were sampled. Donors were mostly white British, more females; clonal diversity possibly underestimated. Spike was spanned by vaccine-associated CD4 TCRs, with dominance at 160-218 and 743-854.

The method was immunoSEQ multiplex PCR; TCRdb's version includes in-frame clones alone and lacks a portion of them. The sample gives 84,000 or so clones, about 85% of which show up once; about 1.6% is in the top ten. On this clone itself: Its specificity is not known.

This CDR3 region has 13 residues. CDR1 is MNHEY and CDR2 is SMNVEV in the germline V gene (reference sequence). V dropped 5 bases and J dropped 11; count of bases not matched to a gene: 4. The chain joins TRBV27 to TRBJ2-2; the match to TRBD2 covers 11 bases. This TCR derives from an adult in good health. Source: peripheral blood, taken on day 0 of AZD1222 vaccination. The CDR3 spells CASSRTSGSELFF. CDR3 bases: TGTGCCAGCAGTCGCACTAGCGGGAGTGAGCTGTTTTTT.